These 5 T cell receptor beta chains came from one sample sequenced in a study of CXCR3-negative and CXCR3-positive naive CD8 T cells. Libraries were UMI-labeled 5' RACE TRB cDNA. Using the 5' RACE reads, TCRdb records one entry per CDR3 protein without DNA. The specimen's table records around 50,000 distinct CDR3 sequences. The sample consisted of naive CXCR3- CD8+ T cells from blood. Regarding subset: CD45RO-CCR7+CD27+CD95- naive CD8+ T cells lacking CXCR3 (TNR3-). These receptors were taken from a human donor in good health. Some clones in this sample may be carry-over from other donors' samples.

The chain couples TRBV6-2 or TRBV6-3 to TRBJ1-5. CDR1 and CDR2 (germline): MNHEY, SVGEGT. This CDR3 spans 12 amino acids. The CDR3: CASTEDNQPQHF.

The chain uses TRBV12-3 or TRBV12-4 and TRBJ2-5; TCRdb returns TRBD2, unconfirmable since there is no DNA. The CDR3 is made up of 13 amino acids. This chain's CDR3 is CASSPRDWETQYF.

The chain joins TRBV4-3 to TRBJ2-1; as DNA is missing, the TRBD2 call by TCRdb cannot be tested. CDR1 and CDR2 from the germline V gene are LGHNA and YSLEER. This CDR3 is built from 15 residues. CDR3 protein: CASSQEWRGGDEQFF.

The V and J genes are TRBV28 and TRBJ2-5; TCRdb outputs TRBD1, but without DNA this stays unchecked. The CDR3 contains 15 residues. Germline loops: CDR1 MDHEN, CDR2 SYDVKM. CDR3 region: CASSLLDGSGETQYF.

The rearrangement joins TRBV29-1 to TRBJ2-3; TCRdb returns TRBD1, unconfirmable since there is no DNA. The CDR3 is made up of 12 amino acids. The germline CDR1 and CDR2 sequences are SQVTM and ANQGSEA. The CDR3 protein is CSVGGLTDTQYF.